These 15 T cell receptor beta chains originate from one sample sequenced in a study of blood T cell repertoires in COVID-19 (dated by TCRdb to 2019 to 2021). The library was generated by the immunoSEQ multiplex PCR assay. The table was pulled from immuneACCESS by TCRdb, which kept in-frame rearrangements only. Such tables lose some clones; where checked, under half of the loss comes from unresolved V genes, and the rest has no known cause. The sample includes over 200,000 clones, with 90% observed a single time. 2% to 3% of the sample rests with the top ten. The sample consisted of peripheral blood. The receptors were sampled from a man under 40 with COVID-19, enrolled during active disease.

The V and J genes are TRBV19 and TRBJ2-4; possibly TRBD1 for D (5 bases). Trimming stripped 3 bases from V and 5 bases from J, with 8 bases between. The CDR3 loop spans 13 amino acids. Germline values: CDR1 LNHDA, CDR2 SQIVND (reference sequence). The CDR3 coding sequence is TGTGCCAGTAGTATGGGCAGGGAAAACATTCAGTACTTC. It yields the protein CASSMGRENIQYF.

This sequence joins TRBV7-8 and TRBJ2-3, with D possibly matching TRBD1 (5 bases). Germline CDR1 is SGHVS and CDR2 is FQNEAQ. Trimming pared 5 bases from V and 2 bases from J, leaving 14 bases between. The CDR3 is made up of 15 amino acids. This CDR3 reads CASSVLQGYTDTQYF. Written as DNA, the CDR3 is TGTGCCAGCAGCGTGTTGCAGGGATACACAGATACGCAGTATTTT.

The gene calls are TRBV5-6 and TRBJ1-1, with TRBD1 matching over 7 bases. Losses at the gene ends were 4 bases for V and 0 bases for J; bases not matched to a gene: 6. Per germline, CDR1 SGHDT and CDR2 YYEEEE. This CDR3 contains 15 residues. CDR3 sequence: CASSPGTAMNTEAFF. CDR3 in DNA: TGTGCCAGCAGCCCCGGGACAGCGATGAACACTGAAGCTTTCTTT.

This clone was detected many times. This chain connects TRBV5-1 to TRBJ2-3; TRBD2 aligns across 9 bases. J lost 1 base, V lost 5 bases, and 8 bases had no gene match. Germline loops: CDR1 SGHRS, CDR2 YFSETQ. The CDR3 loop spans 16 amino acids. CDR3 sequence: CASRQSLAGGTDTQYF. CDR3 DNA: TGCGCCAGCAGACAATCTTTAGCGGGAGGCACAGATACGCAGTATTTT.

The chain links TRBV5-4 to TRBJ2-1; no clear D. Trimming took 1 base from V and 1 from J, leaving 9 bases between them. Germline CDR1 reads SGHNT; CDR2 reads YYREEE (reference sequence). There are 15 residues in the CDR3. This chain's CDR3 is CASSLITVSYNEQFF. In DNA, the CDR3 is TGTGCCAGCAGCTTGATTACAGTTTCCTACAATGAGCAGTTCTTC.

CDR3 residues: CASGSTGGQPQHF. In nucleotides, the CDR3 is TGCGCCAGCGGGTCGACAGGGGGGCAGCCCCAGCATTTT. The chain is built from TRBV10-2 and TRBJ1-5, with 9 nucleotides matching TRBD1. Germline V CDR1 and CDR2: WSHSY, SAAADI. The CDR3 contains 13 residues. Trimming at V came to 8 bases and at J to 7 bases, leaving 6 bases not matched to a gene.

The chain recombines TRBV5-1 with TRBJ2-3; 9 bases align to TRBD1. The germline V gene encodes CDR1 SGHRS and CDR2 YFSETQ. J lost 4 bases, V lost 4 bases, and 7 bases had no gene match. CDR3 length: 15 residues. Here the CDR3 reads CASSPGQGSADTQYF. In nucleotides, the CDR3 is TGCGCCAGCAGCCCCGGACAGGGGAGCGCAGATACGCAGTATTTT.

CDR3 sequence reads: CASSVTGIFYNEQFF. In DNA form, the CDR3 reads TGTGCCAGCAGCGTGACCGGGATCTTCTACAATGAGCAGTTCTTC. The chain is built from TRBV9 and TRBJ2-1; D possibly corresponds to TRBD2 (5 bases). The length of the CDR3 is 15 residues. Germline CDR1 SGDLS, CDR2 YYNGEE. V lost 2 bases and J lost 3, with 12 bases in between.

This sequence joins TRBV12-3 or TRBV12-4 and TRBJ1-6; D is unresolved. V was clipped by 3 bases and J by 10 bases, with 10 bases between them. This CDR3 spans 13 amino acids. In nucleotides, the CDR3 is TGTGCCAGCAGTTTCCTATTAGAGTCACCCCTCCACTTT. Amino acids: CASSFLLESPLHF.

This rearrangement joins TRBV6-5 to TRBJ2-5; 7 positions match TRBD1. The junction had 9 bases not matched to a gene; V was cut back by 6 bases and J by 2 bases. Germline assignment: CDR1 MNHEY and CDR2 SVGAGI. The CDR3 runs to 15 residues. This CDR3 reads CASRYMTGTQETQYF. CDR3 coding DNA: TGTGCCAGCAGGTATATGACAGGGACACAAGAGACCCAGTACTTC.

The V gene is TRBV5-4, the J gene TRBJ1-1, with no clear D. Per germline, CDR1 SGHNT and CDR2 YYREEE (reference sequence). V was pared by 2 bases and J by 3 bases, with 8 bases between. The CDR3 covers 13 residues. CDR3 in amino acids: CASSLPRDTEAFF. As DNA, the CDR3 is TGTGCCAGCAGCTTACCGAGAGACACTGAAGCTTTCTTT.

This chain joins TRBV6-2 or TRBV6-3 and TRBJ1-6; D is unclear. From germline, CDR1 is MNHEY and CDR2 SVGEGT. The germline V and J ends were trimmed by 2 bases and 9 bases, with 14 bases remaining between them. This CDR3 spans 15 amino acids. The CDR3 sequence is CASSYQGGIGSPLHF. CDR3 DNA: TGTGCCAGCAGTTACCAAGGAGGGATAGGTTCACCCCTCCACTTT.

The chain is built from TRBV7-2 and TRBJ1-6; 11 nucleotides align to TRBD1. CDR1 and CDR2 from the germline V gene are SGHTA and FQGNSA. The CDR3 runs to 16 residues. V lost 3 bases, J lost 2 bases, and 0 bases stayed unmatched. The CDR3 DNA reads TGTGCCAGCAGCTTGGGACAGGGGGCCTATAATTCACCCCTCCACTTT. Its protein is CASSLGQGAYNSPLHF.

V is TRBV28 and J is TRBJ1-2; D gene ambiguous. The V and J ends lost 1 base and 4 bases respectively, with 7 bases between them. Germline CDR1 reads MDHEN; CDR2 reads SYDVKM. The CDR3 is 13 residues long. The CDR3 region has the DNA TGTGCCAGCAGTTTATACATCCCCTATGGCTACACCTTC. It yields the protein CASSLYIPYGYTF.

The rearrangement links TRBV4-2 to TRBJ2-5; D is unresolved. The CDR3 consists of 17 residues. V lost 3 bases to trimming and J lost 0 bases, with 17 bases between them. Germline CDR1 is LGHNA and CDR2 is YNFKEQ. This CDR3 is CASSQAASGTYQETQYF. CDR3 DNA: TGTGCCAGCAGCCAGGCCGCGTCAGGAACGTACCAAGAGACCCAGTACTTC.